This entry lists 9 T cell receptor beta chains sequenced from one sample in a study of Graves' ophthalmopathy and Graves' hyperthyroidism. As the template, RNA transcripts were used to amplify TCR beta CDR3 regions. RT-PCR in the first round used HTBI primers; a second-round multiplex PCR followed. MiXCR, applied by TCRdb to the multiplex PCR reads, yields one record per CDR3 protein. The sample consists of 150,000 or so distinct CDR3 sequences, around two fifths of them appearing once. Sequencing was performed on peripheral blood. The origin of the receptors is a man between 25 and 39 years old with Graves' ophthalmopathy.

This clonotype was observed many times. At one end, the junction sequence differs from germline, possibly due to a read error. The gene calls are TRBV28 and TRBJ2-7; 8 nucleotides align to TRBD1. The germline gives CDR1 MDHEN, CDR2 SYDVKM. This CDR3 is built from 13 residues. This CDR3 reads CASSLTGDGEQYF. The DNA of the CDR3 is TGTGCCAGCAGTTTGACAGGGGATGGCGAGCAGTATTTC.

This clonotype was recorded many times. The chain couples TRBV4-1 to TRBJ2-7; possible D gene TRBD2, 6 bases. Germline V lookup: CDR1 MGHRA, CDR2 YSYEKL. CDR3 length: 13 residues. V was cut by 8 bases and J by 3 bases, with 14 bases left in between. This chain's CDR3 is CASRRAGGYEQYF. In DNA form, the CDR3 reads TGCGCCAGCCGCCGGGCCGGGGGCTACGAGCAGTACTTC.

The rearrangement links TRBV6-1 to TRBJ2-5; tentatively, D is TRBD2 (6 bases). Trimming shortened V by 4 bases and J by 5 bases, and 11 bases separated the two germline ends. The CDR3 has 13 amino acids. The germline gives CDR1 MNHNS, CDR2 SASEGT. The DNA for the CDR3 is TGTGCCAGCAGTGCTTGGAGGGGTGAGACCCAGTACTTC. It codes for CASSAWRGETQYF.

The J gene is TRBJ2-1, the V gene TRBV2; no definite D call. Germline CDR1 and CDR2: SNHLY and FYNNEI. The CDR3 extends over 9 amino acids. CDR3 DNA: TGTGCACTCGGCCATGAGCAGTTCTTC. Protein sequence: CALGHEQFF.

This rearrangement joins TRBV27 to TRBJ1-2, with D possibly being TRBD1 (6 bases). Germline CDR1 is MNHEY and CDR2 is SMNVEV (reference sequence). The CDR3 sequence is 14 residues long. Trimming stripped 6 bases from V and 2 bases from J, with 13 bases between. This CDR3 is CASSRWQGNYGYTF. The CDR3 DNA is TGTGCCAGCAGCCGGTGGCAGGGGAACTATGGCTACACCTTC.

This clonotype was seen many times. The chain couples TRBV20-1 to TRBJ2-7; 11 positions match TRBD2. V shed 3 bases and J 3 bases; nucleotides not matched to a gene: 7. Germline-derived CDR1 and CDR2 are DFQATT and SNEGSKA (reference sequence). The CDR3 runs to 15 residues. For the CDR3, the DNA is TGCAGTGCTAGCCCGACTAGCGGGATTGTCTACGAGCAGTACTTC. It specifies CSASPTSGIVYEQYF.

The J gene is TRBJ2-2, the V gene TRBV12-3 or TRBV12-4; D assignment may be TRBD1 or TRBD2 (5 bases each). V was cut by 3 bases and J by 8 bases, with 16 bases left in between. The CDR3 covers 15 residues. The CDR3: CASSFRDLGGGELFF. For the CDR3, the DNA is TGTGCCAGCAGTTTTAGGGACCTTGGAGGAGGGGAGCTGTTTTTT.

The table lists this clonotype with a count of one. The gene calls are TRBV7-8 and TRBJ1-5; TRBD1 might be the D (6 bases). The germline CDR1 and CDR2 sequences are SGHVS and FQNEAQ. The CDR3 length is 15 residues. The V gene lost 6 bases and the J gene lost 0 bases, with 12 bases spanning the gap. The CDR3 DNA is TGTGCCAGCAGTCCTACAGGGTTTAGCAATCAGCCCCAGCATTTT. It codes for CASSPTGFSNQPQHF.

This clonotype was observed at least ten times. CDR3 nucleotide sequence: TGTGCCAGCAGCTTTAGTATCAATCAGCCCCAGCATTTT. Translation: CASSFSINQPQHF. The chain combines TRBV7-2 with TRBJ1-5; D not resolved. The CDR3 is 13 amino acids. CDR1 and CDR2 from the germline V gene are SGHTA and FQGNSA. The ends were cut back, 3 bases at V and 3 bases at J, with 6 bases in the middle.